This T cell receptor (beta chain) stems from a study of blood T cell repertoires in COVID-19 (dated by TCRdb to 2018 to 2021). Describing the broader study: The collaborator samples originated in the United States, Italy and Spain and spanned the acute and convalescent phases of COVID-19. Where available, HLA class I and class II types were obtained from metadata supplied by the sample provider rather than from assay-based typing. A de-identified subject ID, COVID-19 status, age in years and sex were almost always included in the sample metadata. The repertoires were released in a freely available public database intended as a resource for research on the immune response to SARS-CoV-2. The prospective study material was composed of cDNA or gDNA derived from T cells, B-cell-depleted T cells, or PBMCs. The samples were drawn from two sources: the first 160 participants of the ongoing ImmuneRACE study, and 950 to 1,500 subjects contributed by 6 global collaborators. Deeply sampled blood TCRbeta repertoires from subjects exposed to, actively infected with, or recovered from COVID-19 were included in the dataset.

On the study overall, not on this receptor specifically: Clinical and demographic metadata were provided uncurated, with the amount varying by source and participant.

As to this clone: Its antigen specificity is not known. The input lacks base qualities; no much larger clone sits a single base away.

Whole blood was collected in K2EDTA tubes by collaborating institutions according to the institutions' own protocols. For TCRbeta analysis, collaborators shipped samples as frozen whole blood, isolated PBMCs, or DNA extracted from either of those sample types. TCRbeta CDR3 regions were amplified from genomic DNA using the immunoSEQ Assay, a bias-controlled multiplex PCR. The paper's data handling went like this. The number of nucleated cells in each sample was estimated from the amplification of reference gene primers within the assay. To quantify the absolute abundance of each unique TCRbeta CDR3 rearrangement, sequence reads were collapsed and filtered. For each sample, productive Simpson clonality was calculated as the square root of Simpson's diversity index across productive rearrangements. The table comes from immuneACCESS by way of TCRdb, which keeps in-frame sequences with V and J called. Part of the clones is missing from these tables; in studies checked, under half for an unresolved V gene and the rest for unknown reasons. V and J calls and clone size are as listed in that table; D and trimming were resolved from the DNA. Counted in this sample were 65,000 to 80,000 clones; around nine tenths of them appeared once. Roughly 10% of the sample goes to the ten largest clones.

The sequencing input was peripheral blood. The receptor comes from a human donor in a cohort sampled during active COVID-19.

The sequenced DNA is TGTGCCAGCAGTGCCGGGACAGCAAAAAACATTCAGTACTTC. It translates to CASSAGTAKNIQYF. The rearrangement joined TRBV2 to TRBJ2-4; TRBD1 lines up with 7 middle nucleotides. Per the germline V gene, SNHLY is the CDR1 and FYNNEI is the CDR2. The CDR3 measures 14 amino acids from cysteine to phenylalanine. Only the CDR3 portion is preserved as DNA: 42 bases, with reading frame beginning at the first base. The junction shows trimming of 4 bases on V and 4 bases on J, and the gene matches do not reach 4 bases of it.